These T cell receptor beta chains were read from a single sample in a study of cytomegalovirus exposure and HLA in healthy donors. The data were produced by immunoSEQ multiplex PCR, yet TCRdb's version contains in-frame clones alone and is incomplete. The data show around 190,000 clones, with 81% seen just once and about 1.8% held by the top ten. The sequenced sample consisted of PBMCs. The receptors shown here come from a man in his late teens or twenties in good health and CMV-seronegative. CDR3s include the opening cysteine and the closing phenylalanine or tryptophan. Fields, in order: clone size, CDR3 length, V gene, J gene, D gene, CDR3 protein, CDR3 DNA. D genes are given only for firm matches. Rows may omit the clone size; those that give it use once, few, many or a size class.

clone_size: few
cdr3_length: 14
v_call: TRBV5-1
j_call: TRBJ1-4
d_call: TRBD1
cdr3_aa: CASRRDRVEEKLFF
cdr3_nt: TGCGCCAGCAGGAGAGACAGGGTCGAGGAAAAACTGTTTTTT

clone_size: -
cdr3_length: 16
v_call: TRBV4-3
j_call: TRBJ1-2
d_call: -
cdr3_aa: CASSPEIRGVGYGYTF
cdr3_nt: TGCGCCAGCAGCCCCGAAATTAGGGGCGTAGGCTATGGCTACACCTTC

clone_size: -
cdr3_length: 17
v_call: TRBV7-2
j_call: TRBJ2-3
d_call: TRBD2
cdr3_aa: CASSLGGSGSPPDTQYF
cdr3_nt: TGTGCCAGCAGCTTAGGGGGTAGCGGGAGCCCTCCAGATACGCAGTATTTT

clone_size: -
cdr3_length: 18
v_call: TRBV10-1
j_call: TRBJ1-3
d_call: TRBD1
cdr3_aa: CASSDWTGGVGSGNTIYF
cdr3_nt: TGCGCCAGCAGCGACTGGACAGGGGGCGTCGGGTCTGGAAACACCATATATTTT

clone_size: few
cdr3_length: 17
v_call: TRBV15
j_call: TRBJ2-7
d_call: -
cdr3_aa: CATSRTLSGLSSYEQYF
cdr3_nt: TGTGCCACCAGCAGAACCTTAAGCGGGCTGAGCTCCTACGAGCAGTACTTC

clone_size: -
cdr3_length: 16
v_call: TRBV11-2
j_call: TRBJ2-5
d_call: -
cdr3_aa: CASSGSRGGNQETQYF
cdr3_nt: TGTGCCAGCAGCGGATCAAGAGGGGGAAACCAAGAGACCCAGTACTTC

clone_size: -
cdr3_length: 14
v_call: TRBV15
j_call: TRBJ2-1
d_call: -
cdr3_aa: CATSIRGRDNEQFF
cdr3_nt: TGTGCCACCAGCATAAGGGGAAGAGACAATGAGCAGTTCTTC

clone_size: -
cdr3_length: 13
v_call: TRBV2
j_call: TRBJ2-7
d_call: TRBD1
cdr3_aa: CASTPDRDREQYF
cdr3_nt: TGTGCCAGCACTCCTGACAGGGACCGCGAGCAGTACTTC

clone_size: -
cdr3_length: 17
v_call: TRBV21-1
j_call: TRBJ1-4
d_call: -
cdr3_aa: CASRTDRGQLTNEKLFF
cdr3_nt: TGTGCCAGCAGGACTGACAGGGGGCAGTTGACTAATGAAAAACTGTTTTTT

clone_size: few
cdr3_length: 14
v_call: TRBV5-1
j_call: TRBJ1-6
d_call: -
cdr3_aa: CASSLGQDTSPLHF
cdr3_nt: TGCGCCAGCAGCTTGGGGCAGGACACTTCACCCCTCCACTTT

clone_size: -
cdr3_length: 14
v_call: TRBV7-2
j_call: TRBJ2-5
d_call: TRBD1
cdr3_aa: CASSRDRGLETQYF
cdr3_nt: TGTGCCAGCTCCCGGGACAGGGGATTAGAGACCCAGTACTTC

clone_size: -
cdr3_length: 13
v_call: TRBV18
j_call: TRBJ1-4
d_call: -
cdr3_aa: CASSPNRDEKLFF
cdr3_nt: TGTGCCAGCTCGCCAAACAGGGATGAAAAACTGTTTTTT

clone_size: -
cdr3_length: 18
v_call: TRBV4-2
j_call: TRBJ2-5
d_call: -
cdr3_aa: CASSQGSGFLLNQETQYF
cdr3_nt: TGTGCCAGCAGCCAAGGTTCAGGGTTTCTTCTAAACCAAGAGACCCAGTACTTC

clone_size: -
cdr3_length: 17
v_call: TRBV9
j_call: TRBJ2-1
d_call: TRBD2
cdr3_aa: CASSGLAGGPDYNEQFF
cdr3_nt: TGTGCCAGCAGCGGACTAGCGGGGGGGCCGGATTACAATGAGCAGTTCTTC

clone_size: -
cdr3_length: 14
v_call: TRBV29-1
j_call: TRBJ2-1
d_call: TRBD2
cdr3_aa: CSALAGRGYNEQFF
cdr3_nt: TGCAGCGCTTTAGCGGGACGGGGCTACAATGAGCAGTTCTTC

clone_size: -
cdr3_length: 16
v_call: TRBV7-3
j_call: TRBJ2-2
d_call: -
cdr3_aa: CASSLKLGGGTGELFF
cdr3_nt: TGTGCCAGCAGCTTAAAGCTGGGAGGGGGCACCGGGGAGCTGTTTTTT

clone_size: once
cdr3_length: 11
v_call: TRBV25-1
j_call: TRBJ2-5
d_call: -
cdr3_aa: CASMRDRAQYF
cdr3_nt: TGTGCCAGCATGAGGGATAGAGCCCAGTACTTC

clone_size: -
cdr3_length: 16
v_call: TRBV4-1
j_call: TRBJ2-1
d_call: TRBD2
cdr3_aa: CASSQGLAGVYNEQFF
cdr3_nt: TGCGCCAGCAGCCAAGGACTAGCGGGGGTCTACAATGAGCAGTTCTTC

clone_size: medium-sized
cdr3_length: 16
v_call: TRBV4-3
j_call: TRBJ2-6
d_call: -
cdr3_aa: CASSQDIISGANVLTF
cdr3_nt: TGCGCCAGCAGCCAAGATATTATCTCTGGGGCCAACGTCCTGACTTTC

clone_size: few
cdr3_length: 14
v_call: TRBV6-5
j_call: TRBJ2-5
d_call: TRBD1
cdr3_aa: CASSYSYRGETQYF
cdr3_nt: TGTGCCAGCAGTTACTCCTACAGGGGCGAGACCCAGTACTTC

clone_size: -
cdr3_length: 18
v_call: TRBV7-6
j_call: TRBJ2-1
d_call: -
cdr3_aa: CASSLRAEGISSYNEQFF
cdr3_nt: TGTGCCAGCAGCTTAAGAGCGGAGGGTATTAGCTCCTACAATGAGCAGTTCTTC

clone_size: -
cdr3_length: 15
v_call: TRBV5-1
j_call: TRBJ1-1
d_call: -
cdr3_aa: CASSLDAQRGTEAFF
cdr3_nt: TGCGCCAGCAGCTTGGACGCTCAAAGGGGCACTGAAGCTTTCTTT

clone_size: -
cdr3_length: 18
v_call: TRBV30
j_call: TRBJ2-3
d_call: TRBD2
cdr3_aa: CAWSVPSGRVDVTDTQYF
cdr3_nt: TGTGCCTGGAGTGTACCTAGCGGGAGGGTCGATGTCACAGATACGCAGTATTTT

clone_size: -
cdr3_length: 16
v_call: TRBV27
j_call: TRBJ2-3
d_call: TRBD2
cdr3_aa: CASSPAGTSDTDTQYF
cdr3_nt: TGTGCCAGCAGTCCAGCCGGGACTAGCGACACAGATACGCAGTATTTT

clone_size: -
cdr3_length: 15
v_call: TRBV6-6
j_call: TRBJ2-2
d_call: -
cdr3_aa: CATQQGLGGTGELFF
cdr3_nt: TGTGCCACACAACAGGGTTTAGGGGGCACCGGGGAGCTGTTTTTT

clone_size: few
cdr3_length: 16
v_call: TRBV21-1
j_call: TRBJ1-2
d_call: -
cdr3_aa: CASSTSNRDREVSYTF
cdr3_nt: TGTGCCAGCAGCACATCCAACCGGGACAGGGAAGTTAGCTACACCTTC

clone_size: -
cdr3_length: 13
v_call: TRBV13
j_call: TRBJ1-2
d_call: -
cdr3_aa: CASSPRGNYGYTF
cdr3_nt: TGTGCCAGCAGCCCCCGGGGGAACTATGGCTACACCTTC

clone_size: -
cdr3_length: 15
v_call: TRBV6-6
j_call: TRBJ1-5
d_call: -
cdr3_aa: CASSYVREGNQPQHF
cdr3_nt: TGTGCCAGCAGTTACGTAAGGGAGGGCAATCAGCCCCAGCATTTT

clone_size: -
cdr3_length: 14
v_call: TRBV28
j_call: TRBJ1-3
d_call: -
cdr3_aa: CASSLSVSGNTIYF
cdr3_nt: TGTGCCAGCAGTTTAAGCGTCTCTGGAAACACCATATATTTT

clone_size: -
cdr3_length: 16
v_call: TRBV11-3
j_call: TRBJ2-3
d_call: -
cdr3_aa: CASSLGRRENTDTQYF
cdr3_nt: TGTGCCAGCAGCTTAGGCAGACGGGAGAACACAGATACGCAGTATTTT

clone_size: -
cdr3_length: 14
v_call: TRBV6-6
j_call: TRBJ2-7
d_call: -
cdr3_aa: CASSYGGFSYEQYF
cdr3_nt: TGTGCCAGCAGTTACGGGGGGTTTTCCTACGAGCAGTACTTC

clone_size: -
cdr3_length: 16
v_call: TRBV6-4
j_call: TRBJ2-3
d_call: TRBD2
cdr3_aa: CASSDSSGGGTDTQYF
cdr3_nt: TGTGCCAGCAGTGACTCATCGGGGGGGGGCACAGATACGCAGTATTTT

clone_size: -
cdr3_length: 15
v_call: TRBV4-3
j_call: TRBJ1-1
d_call: -
cdr3_aa: CASSQDPGPNTEAFF
cdr3_nt: TGCGCCAGCAGCCAAGACCCAGGGCCGAACACTGAAGCTTTCTTT

clone_size: -
cdr3_length: 12
v_call: TRBV5-1
j_call: TRBJ1-1
d_call: -
cdr3_aa: CASSTQGTEAFF
cdr3_nt: TGCGCCAGCAGCACGCAGGGCACTGAAGCTTTCTTT

clone_size: -
cdr3_length: 11
v_call: TRBV6-1
j_call: TRBJ1-1
d_call: -
cdr3_aa: CASTRGSEAFF
cdr3_nt: TGTGCCAGTACGCGGGGCTCTGAAGCTTTCTTT

clone_size: -
cdr3_length: 14
v_call: TRBV2
j_call: TRBJ2-5
d_call: -
cdr3_aa: CASSELAVQGTQYF
cdr3_nt: TGTGCCAGCAGTGAATTGGCGGTCCAAGGGACCCAGTACTTC

clone_size: few
cdr3_length: 13
v_call: TRBV6-1
j_call: TRBJ1-3
d_call: -
cdr3_aa: CASSEGMGNTIYF
cdr3_nt: TGTGCCAGCAGTGAAGGTATGGGAAACACCATATATTTT

clone_size: -
cdr3_length: 15
v_call: TRBV30
j_call: TRBJ2-2
d_call: TRBD2
cdr3_aa: CAWSVTGRAIGELFF
cdr3_nt: TGTGCCTGGAGTGTAACCGGGAGGGCCATCGGGGAGCTGTTTTTT

clone_size: -
cdr3_length: 14
v_call: TRBV19
j_call: TRBJ1-3
d_call: TRBD1
cdr3_aa: CASTLTGRGNTIYF
cdr3_nt: TGTGCCAGTACTCTGACAGGGAGAGGAAACACCATATATTTT

clone_size: few
cdr3_length: 16
v_call: TRBV7-7
j_call: TRBJ2-1
d_call: TRBD1
cdr3_aa: CASSFGTGAGYNEQFF
cdr3_nt: TGTGCTAGCAGCTTCGGAACAGGGGCGGGTTACAATGAGCAGTTCTTC

clone_size: -
cdr3_length: 14
v_call: TRBV19
j_call: TRBJ1-2
d_call: -
cdr3_aa: CASTPGAGNYGYTF
cdr3_nt: TGTGCCAGTACACCAGGCGCGGGTAACTATGGCTACACCTTC

clone_size: -
cdr3_length: 15
v_call: TRBV29-1
j_call: TRBJ2-3
d_call: TRBD2
cdr3_aa: CSCLRIAGATDTQYF
cdr3_nt: TGCAGCTGCCTGAGAATAGCGGGAGCGACAGATACGCAGTATTTT

clone_size: -
cdr3_length: 16
v_call: TRBV19
j_call: TRBJ2-5
d_call: TRBD2
cdr3_aa: CASSTLAGVGRETQYF
cdr3_nt: TGTGCCAGTAGTACCCTAGCGGGAGTGGGGCGCGAGACCCAGTACTTC

clone_size: -
cdr3_length: 12
v_call: TRBV18
j_call: TRBJ2-5
d_call: -
cdr3_aa: CASSPTKETQYF
cdr3_nt: TGTGCCAGCTCACCAACAAAAGAGACCCAGTACTTC

clone_size: once
cdr3_length: 15
v_call: TRBV6-5
j_call: TRBJ2-5
d_call: TRBD2
cdr3_aa: CASSYEAGGQETQYF
cdr3_nt: TGTGCCAGCAGTTACGAAGCGGGAGGGCAAGAGACCCAGTACTTC

clone_size: -
cdr3_length: 20
v_call: TRBV4-2
j_call: TRBJ2-2
d_call: TRBD2
cdr3_aa: CASSQNITGGPLGNTGELFF
cdr3_nt: TGTGCCAGCAGCCAAAATATAACGGGAGGGCCTCTAGGGAACACCGGGGAGCTGTTTTTT

clone_size: -
cdr3_length: 18
v_call: TRBV13
j_call: TRBJ2-1
d_call: TRBD2
cdr3_aa: CASSSLYRQREGGDEQFF
cdr3_nt: TGTGCCAGCAGCTCCCTTTACCGCCAGCGGGAGGGCGGTGATGAGCAGTTCTTC

clone_size: -
cdr3_length: 16
v_call: TRBV15
j_call: TRBJ1-1
d_call: -
cdr3_aa: CATSTTAGRLNTEAFF
cdr3_nt: TGTGCCACCAGCACCACGGCGGGGAGATTGAACACTGAAGCTTTCTTT

clone_size: -
cdr3_length: 14
v_call: TRBV7-7
j_call: TRBJ2-1
d_call: TRBD1
cdr3_aa: CASSLARQGAVQFF
cdr3_nt: TGTGCTAGCAGCTTAGCGCGGCAGGGGGCTGTGCAGTTCTTC

clone_size: -
cdr3_length: 15
v_call: TRBV28
j_call: TRBJ2-7
d_call: TRBD2
cdr3_aa: CASSPQGLAGYEQYF
cdr3_nt: TGTGCCAGCAGTCCGCAGGGACTAGCGGGGTACGAGCAGTACTTC

clone_size: -
cdr3_length: 16
v_call: TRBV7-2
j_call: TRBJ1-1
d_call: -
cdr3_aa: CASSPWLHEPNTEAFF
cdr3_nt: TGTGCCAGCAGCCCCTGGCTCCACGAACCGAACACTGAAGCTTTCTTT

clone_size: -
cdr3_length: 15
v_call: TRBV19
j_call: TRBJ2-2
d_call: TRBD2
cdr3_aa: CASSIGGGDTGELFF
cdr3_nt: TGTGCCAGTAGTATCGGGGGGGGAGACACCGGGGAGCTGTTTTTT

clone_size: few
cdr3_length: 15
v_call: TRBV28
j_call: TRBJ2-7
d_call: TRBD1
cdr3_aa: CASSFRGTGGYEQYF
cdr3_nt: TGTGCCAGCAGTTTTCGTGGGACAGGGGGTTACGAGCAGTACTTC

clone_size: -
cdr3_length: 14
v_call: TRBV21-1
j_call: TRBJ1-1
d_call: -
cdr3_aa: CASSKPHDRVKTFF
cdr3_nt: TGTGCCAGCAGCAAACCCCACGACAGGGTAAAAACTTTCTTT

clone_size: few
cdr3_length: 18
v_call: TRBV5-6
j_call: TRBJ2-1
d_call: TRBD2
cdr3_aa: CASSLRLAGGSSYNEQFF
cdr3_nt: TGTGCCAGCAGCTTGCGACTAGCGGGGGGGAGCTCCTACAATGAGCAGTTCTTC

clone_size: -
cdr3_length: 16
v_call: TRBV4-1
j_call: TRBJ2-1
d_call: -
cdr3_aa: CASSQQGFPSYNEQFF
cdr3_nt: TGCGCCAGCAGCCAGCAGGGCTTCCCATCCTACAATGAGCAGTTCTTC

clone_size: few
cdr3_length: 11
v_call: TRBV25-1
j_call: TRBJ2-2
d_call: TRBD1
cdr3_aa: CASRDRGRLFF
cdr3_nt: TGTGCCAGCAGAGACAGGGGGCGACTGTTTTTT

clone_size: -
cdr3_length: 17
v_call: TRBV9
j_call: TRBJ2-4
d_call: -
cdr3_aa: CASSVISRGLAKNIQYF
cdr3_nt: TGTGCCAGCAGCGTGATTTCTCGGGGTCTAGCCAAAAACATTCAGTACTTC

clone_size: once
cdr3_length: 17
v_call: TRBV5-1
j_call: TRBJ2-2
d_call: TRBD2
cdr3_aa: CASSWTSGSWATGELFF
cdr3_nt: TGCGCCAGTAGCTGGACTAGCGGGAGTTGGGCAACCGGGGAGCTGTTTTTT

clone_size: -
cdr3_length: 16
v_call: TRBV29-1
j_call: TRBJ1-1
d_call: -
cdr3_aa: CSVHRGWATLNTEAFF
cdr3_nt: TGCAGCGTTCATAGGGGATGGGCCACCCTGAACACTGAAGCTTTCTTT